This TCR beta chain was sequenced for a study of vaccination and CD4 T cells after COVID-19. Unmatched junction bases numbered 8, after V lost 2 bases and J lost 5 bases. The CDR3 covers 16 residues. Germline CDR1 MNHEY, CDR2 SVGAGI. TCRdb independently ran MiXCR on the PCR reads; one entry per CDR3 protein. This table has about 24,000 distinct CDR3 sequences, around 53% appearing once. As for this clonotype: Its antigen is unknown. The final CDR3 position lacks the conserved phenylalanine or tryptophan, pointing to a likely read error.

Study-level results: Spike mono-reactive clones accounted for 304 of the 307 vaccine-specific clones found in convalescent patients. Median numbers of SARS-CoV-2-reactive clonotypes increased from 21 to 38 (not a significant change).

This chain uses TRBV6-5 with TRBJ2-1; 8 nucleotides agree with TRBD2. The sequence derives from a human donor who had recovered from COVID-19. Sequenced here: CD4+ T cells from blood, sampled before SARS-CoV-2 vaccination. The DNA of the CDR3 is TGTGCCAGCAGTTACCGGCCTAGCGGGCTACACAATGAGCAGTTCCTC. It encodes CASSYRPSGLHNEQFL.